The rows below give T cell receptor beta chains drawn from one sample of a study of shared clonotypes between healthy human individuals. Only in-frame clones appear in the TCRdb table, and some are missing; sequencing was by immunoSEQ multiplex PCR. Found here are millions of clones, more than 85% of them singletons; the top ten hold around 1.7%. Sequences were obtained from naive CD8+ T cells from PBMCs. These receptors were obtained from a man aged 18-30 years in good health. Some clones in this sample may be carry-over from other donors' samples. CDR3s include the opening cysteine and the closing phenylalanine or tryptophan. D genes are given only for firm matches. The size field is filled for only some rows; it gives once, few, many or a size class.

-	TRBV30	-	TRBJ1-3	CAWSVRTSGNTIYF	TGTGCCTGGAGTGTACGAACCTCTGGAAACACCATATATTTT
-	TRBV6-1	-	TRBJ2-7	CASSEALVGVYSYEQYF	TGTGCCAGCAGTGAAGCGCTTGTGGGGGTTTACTCCTACGAGCAGTACTTC
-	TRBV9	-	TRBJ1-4	CASSVDPRAEATNEKLFF	TGTGCCAGCAGCGTAGATCCTCGGGCAGAAGCAACTAATGAAAAACTGTTTTTT
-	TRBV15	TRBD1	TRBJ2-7	CATSDRGSTHEQYF	TGTGCCACCAGCGACAGGGGTTCTACCCACGAGCAGTACTTC
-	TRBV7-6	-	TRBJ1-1	CASSLEAGGNTEAFF	TGTGCCAGCAGCTTAGAGGCCGGGGGAAACACTGAAGCTTTCTTT
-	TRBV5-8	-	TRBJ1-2	CASTLGAYTF	TGTGCCAGCACTCTTGGGGCTTACACCTTC
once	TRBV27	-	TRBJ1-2	CASSPFPGNYGYTF	TGTGCCAGCAGTCCCTTCCCAGGGAACTATGGCTACACCTTC
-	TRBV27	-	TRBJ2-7	CASSLSSGSYSYEQYF	TGTGCCAGCAGTTTATCGTCCGGATCCTACTCCTACGAGCAGTACTTC
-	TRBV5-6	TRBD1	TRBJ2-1	CASSEATGGSYNEQFF	TGTGCCAGCAGCGAAGCTACAGGGGGATCCTACAATGAGCAGTTCTTC
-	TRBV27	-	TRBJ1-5	CASSLGVRNQPQHF	TGTGCCAGCAGTTTGGGGGTGCGCAATCAGCCCCAGCATTTT
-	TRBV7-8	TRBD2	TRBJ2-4	CASSQPPGEGNIQYF	TGTGCCAGCAGCCAACCCCCTGGGGAGGGCAACATTCAGTACTTC
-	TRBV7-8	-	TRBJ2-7	CASSLVSGYEQYF	TGTGCCAGCAGCTTAGTGTCGGGCTACGAGCAGTACTTC
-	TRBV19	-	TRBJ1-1	CATSPGATEAFF	TGTGCCACAAGCCCAGGGGCCACTGAAGCTTTCTTT
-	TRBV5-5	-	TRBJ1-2	CASSRQDNYGYTF	TGTGCCAGCAGTCGACAGGATAACTATGGCTACACCTTC
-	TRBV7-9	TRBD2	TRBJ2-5	CASSPPREGPRETQYF	TGTGCCAGCAGCCCCCCGCGGGAGGGCCCAAGAGAGACCCAGTACTTC
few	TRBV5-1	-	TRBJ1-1	CASRVDGPAEAFF	TGCGCCAGCAGGGTCGACGGACCGGCGGAAGCTTTCTTT
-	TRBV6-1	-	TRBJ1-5	CASSEGVFRVANQPQHF	TGTGCCAGCAGTGAAGGGGTCTTTAGAGTTGCCAATCAGCCCCAGCATTTT
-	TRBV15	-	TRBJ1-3	CATSKGPVGNTIYF	TGTGCCACCAGCAAGGGTCCAGTCGGAAACACCATATATTTT
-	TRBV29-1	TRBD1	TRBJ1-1	CSVGGLLGQPHGNTEAFF	TGCAGCGTCGGGGGGCTCTTGGGACAGCCGCACGGGAACACTGAAGCTTTCTTT
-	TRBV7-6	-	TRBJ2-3	CASSSLPGPDTQYF	TGTGCCAGCAGCAGTCTTCCGGGGCCAGATACGCAGTATTTT
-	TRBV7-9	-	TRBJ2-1	CASSIGQKINSYNEQFF	TGTGCCAGCAGCATCGGACAGAAAATCAACTCCTACAATGAGCAGTTCTTC
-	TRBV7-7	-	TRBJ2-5	CASSLPGGETQYF	TGTGCCAGCAGCTTACCAGGGGGGGAGACCCAGTACTTC
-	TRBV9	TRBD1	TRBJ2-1	CASSDNPGQGGSNAGNEQFF	TGTGCCAGCAGCGATAACCCAGGACAGGGGGGTTCTAACGCGGGCAATGAGCAGTTCTTC
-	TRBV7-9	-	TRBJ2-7	CASSLGTQDFSYEQYF	TGTGCCAGCAGCTTAGGGACCCAGGATTTCTCCTACGAGCAGTACTTC
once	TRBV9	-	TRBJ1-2	CASSVGLSTGTDGYTF	TGTGCCAGCAGCGTAGGCCTTTCCACAGGGACGGATGGCTACACCTTC
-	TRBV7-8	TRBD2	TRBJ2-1	CASSLASGSSYNEQFF	TGTGCCAGCAGCTTAGCGAGCGGGAGCTCCTACAATGAGCAGTTCTTC
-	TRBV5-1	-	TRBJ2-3	CASSKQDTQYF	TGCGCCAGCAGCAAGCAAGATACGCAGTATTTT
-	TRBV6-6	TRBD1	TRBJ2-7	CASSYGQGAYEQYF	TGTGCCAGCAGTTATGGACAGGGGGCCTACGAGCAGTACTTC
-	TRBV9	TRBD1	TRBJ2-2	CASSGSGTGLAGELFF	TGTGCCAGCAGCGGATCCGGGACAGGGTTAGCCGGGGAGCTGTTTTTT
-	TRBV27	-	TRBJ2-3	CASSSWTTDTQYF	TGTGCCAGCAGTTCTTGGACCACAGATACGCAGTATTTT
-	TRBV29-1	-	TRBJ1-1	CSVVPLQGRTEAFF	TGCAGCGTTGTTCCTCTACAGGGAAGGACTGAAGCTTTCTTT
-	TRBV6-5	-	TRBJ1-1	CASSYVKWNTEAFF	TGTGCCAGCAGTTACGTCAAATGGAACACTGAAGCTTTCTTT
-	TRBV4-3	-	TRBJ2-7	CASSQDRSTYEQYF	TGCGCCAGCAGCCAAGATAGGTCTACCTACGAGCAGTACTTC
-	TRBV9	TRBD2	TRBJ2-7	CASSVGILGLALSGAYEQYF	TGTGCCAGCAGCGTAGGAATTCTGGGACTAGCCCTCTCCGGAGCCTACGAGCAGTACTTC
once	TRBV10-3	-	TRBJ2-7	CAISESRDTLYEQYF	TGTGCCATCAGTGAGTCACGGGACACCCTCTACGAGCAGTACTTC
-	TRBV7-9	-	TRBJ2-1	CASSLGPGPPSYNEQFF	TGTGCCAGCAGCTTAGGGCCGGGACCCCCATCCTACAATGAGCAGTTCTTC
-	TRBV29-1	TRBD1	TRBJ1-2	CSVETRTGGAGYGYTF	TGCAGCGTTGAAACCCGGACAGGGGGCGCAGGGTATGGCTACACCTTC
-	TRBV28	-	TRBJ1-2	CATRSYGYTF	TGTGCCACTCGGTCGTACGGCTACACCTTC
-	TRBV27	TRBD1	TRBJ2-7	CASRAGQGGWDEQYF	TGTGCCAGCAGAGCGGGACAGGGTGGATGGGACGAGCAGTACTTC
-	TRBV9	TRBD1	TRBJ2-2	CASSETGGTNTGELFF	TGTGCCAGCAGCGAGACAGGGGGCACTAACACCGGGGAGCTGTTTTTT
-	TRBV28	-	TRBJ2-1	CASSSPREFAYNEQFF	TGTGCCAGCAGTTCGCCCCGGGAGTTTGCCTACAATGAGCAGTTCTTC
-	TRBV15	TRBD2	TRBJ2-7	CATSRLAGTYEQYF	TGTGCCACCAGCAGGTTAGCGGGGACCTACGAGCAGTACTTC
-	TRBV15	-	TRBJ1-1	CATRPGEGAVAFF	TGTGCCACCAGGCCTGGGGAGGGAGCCGTAGCTTTCTTT
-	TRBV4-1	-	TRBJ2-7	CASSLHFGAVSSYEQYF	TGCGCCAGCAGCCTCCACTTCGGGGCTGTGAGCTCCTACGAGCAGTACTTC
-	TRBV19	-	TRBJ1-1	CASSRLGNTEAFF	TGTGCCAGTAGTAGGCTCGGGAACACTGAAGCTTTCTTT
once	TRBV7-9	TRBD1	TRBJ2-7	CASSPPSGTAAYEQYF	TGTGCCAGCAGCCCCCCGTCCGGGACAGCAGCGTACGAGCAGTACTTC
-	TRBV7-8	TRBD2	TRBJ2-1	CASSSKRGLAGVNEQFF	TGTGCCAGCAGCTCTAAACGCGGACTAGCGGGAGTTAATGAGCAGTTCTTC
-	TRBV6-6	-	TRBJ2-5	CASSLGGAGETQYF	TGTGCCAGCAGTTTGGGGGGGGCAGGGGAGACCCAGTACTTC